Given below is one T cell receptor beta chain in context. Its specificity is not known. This sample stems from a study of T cell responses to AZD1222 COVID-19 vaccine. Sequenced by immunoSEQ multiplex PCR; TCRdb stores in-frame clones only, minus some. In the table there are over 85,000 clones, roughly 84% of which are singletons. Study-wide findings and caveats: Regions 160-218 and 743-854 held dominance among vaccine-associated CD4 TCRs, which spanned spike. Donor demographics were predominantly white British with a female majority; clonal diversity may be underestimated. Two AZD1222 doses significantly raised spike-specific TCR breadth and depth over controls. Unmutated variant regions are reportedly targeted by nearly half of spike-specific TCRs.

Trimming took 6 bases from V and 0 from J, leaving 13 bases between them. CDR1 MNHEY and CDR2 SMNVEV come from the germline V gene (reference sequence). The CDR3 loop spans 15 amino acids. V is TRBV27 and J is TRBJ2-3; D gene unclear. Material: peripheral blood, obtained 28 days after the second AZD1222 dose. The sequence came from an adult who received the AZD1222 COVID-19 vaccine. The CDR3 loop is CASSPRTVSTDTQYF. The CDR3 DNA reads TGTGCCAGCAGCCCGAGGACCGTCAGCACAGATACGCAGTATTTT.